This T cell receptor (beta chain) originates from a study of T-cell memory formation after mild COVID-19. The 5'RACE method, run with constant-segment primers, produced TCR alpha and TCR beta cDNA libraries (carrying sample barcodes and UMIs). In TCRdb, the 5' RACE reads were re-called with MiXCR into one record per CDR3 protein. The sample lists about 560,000 distinct CDR3 sequences, around 15% occurring once. With respect to this clonotype: No antigen is known for it.

Overall study findings and caveats: Clones that contracted clustered mainly in CM and EM if CD4+ and in EMRA if CD8+. A second wave expanding day 15 to 37 was CD4+-biased; contracting clones were balanced. Some responding clones appeared in pre-infection memory, suggesting cross-reactive memory joined.

Germline assignment: CDR1 SGHAT and CDR2 FQNNGV. Between the trimmed V and J ends, which lost 3 bases and 4 bases, there was a span of 10 bases. The CDR3 loop spans 13 amino acids. The TCR was taken from an adult woman who had mild COVID-19 (a few samples of this study predate the infection). Cell type and time point are not known. Specimen: PBMCs or a T cell subset sorted from them (not recorded which). The chain employs TRBV11-2 and TRBJ2-7, with D unresolved. CDR3 bases: TGTGCCAGCAGCTTCGTAACTGGGTACGAGCAGTACTTC. Residues: CASSFVTGYEQYF.